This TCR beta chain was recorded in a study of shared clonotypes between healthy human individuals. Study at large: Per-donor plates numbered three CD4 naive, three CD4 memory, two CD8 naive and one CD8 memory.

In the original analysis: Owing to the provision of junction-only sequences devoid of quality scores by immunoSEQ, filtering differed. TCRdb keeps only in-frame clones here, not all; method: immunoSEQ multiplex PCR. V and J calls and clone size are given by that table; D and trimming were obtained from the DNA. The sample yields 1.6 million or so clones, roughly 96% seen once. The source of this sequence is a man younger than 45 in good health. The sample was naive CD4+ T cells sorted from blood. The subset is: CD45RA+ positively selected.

This CDR3 reads CASKGGLDVFANTGELFF. In nucleotides, the CDR3 is TGTGCCAGTAAAGGGGGACTCGACGTGTTCGCGAACACCGGGGAGCTGTTTTTT. The rearrangement uses TRBV19 and TRBJ2-2; D is perhaps TRBD1 or TRBD2 (6 bases each). Deletions cut 7 bases from V and 0 bases from J, with 21 bases between. In germline, CDR1 is LNHDA, CDR2 SQIVND (reference sequence). The CDR3 contains 18 residues. The complete variable domain, with remaining parts taken from reference TRBV19 and TRBJ2-2, reads DGGITQSPKYLFRKEGQNVTLSCEQNLNHDAMYWYRQDPGQGLRLIYYSQIVNDFQKGDIAEGYSVSREKKESFPLTVTSAQKNPTAFYLCASKGGLDVFANTGELFFGEGSRLTVL.